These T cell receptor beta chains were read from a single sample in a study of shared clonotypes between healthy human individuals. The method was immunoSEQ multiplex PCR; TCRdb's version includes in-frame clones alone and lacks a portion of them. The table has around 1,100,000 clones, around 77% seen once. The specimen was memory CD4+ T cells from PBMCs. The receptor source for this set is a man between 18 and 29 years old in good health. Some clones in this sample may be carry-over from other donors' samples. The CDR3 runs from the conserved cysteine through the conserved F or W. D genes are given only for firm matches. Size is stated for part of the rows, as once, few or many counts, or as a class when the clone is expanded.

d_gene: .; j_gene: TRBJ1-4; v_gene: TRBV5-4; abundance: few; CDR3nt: TGTGCCAGCAGCTTGTTGGGCAGTGAAAAACTGTTTTTT; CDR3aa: CASSLLGSEKLFF
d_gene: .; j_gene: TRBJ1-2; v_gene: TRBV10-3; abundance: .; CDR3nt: TGTGCCACCGCCGCCATTACAGGCCTCTATGGCTACACCTTC; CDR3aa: CATAAITGLYGYTF
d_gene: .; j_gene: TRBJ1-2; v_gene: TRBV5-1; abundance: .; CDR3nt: TGCGCCAGCAGCTTGGAAGGGACCCCTGGCTATGGCTACACCTTC; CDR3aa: CASSLEGTPGYGYTF
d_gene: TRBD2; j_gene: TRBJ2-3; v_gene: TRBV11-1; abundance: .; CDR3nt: TGTGCCAGCAGCTTCAGTAGCGGGAGCATAGATACGCAGTATTTT; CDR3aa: CASSFSSGSIDTQYF
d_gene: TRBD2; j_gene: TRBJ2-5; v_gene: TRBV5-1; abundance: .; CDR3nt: TGCGCCAGCAGCTTGGGCCTGATGGCAGCGGGAGAGGAGACCCAGTACTTC; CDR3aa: CASSLGLMAAGEETQYF
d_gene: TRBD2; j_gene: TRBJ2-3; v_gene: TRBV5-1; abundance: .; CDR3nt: TGCGCCAGCAGCTTGGGACTAGCATTGTCAGGAGATACGCAGTATTTT; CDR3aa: CASSLGLALSGDTQYF
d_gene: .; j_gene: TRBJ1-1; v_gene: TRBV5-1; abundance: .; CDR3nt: TGCGCCAGCAGCCAGGGTCACACTGAAGCTTTCTTT; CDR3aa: CASSQGHTEAFF
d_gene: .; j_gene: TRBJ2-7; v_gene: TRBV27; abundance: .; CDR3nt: TGTGCCAGCAAGGGGGCGGGAGTCTCCTACGAGCAGTACTTC; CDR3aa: CASKGAGVSYEQYF
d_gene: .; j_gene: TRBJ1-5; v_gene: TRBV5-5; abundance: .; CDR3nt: TGTGCCAGCAGCTTTGATAGCAATCAGCCCCAGCATTTT; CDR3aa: CASSFDSNQPQHF
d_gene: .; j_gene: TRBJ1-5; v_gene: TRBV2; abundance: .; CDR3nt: TGTGCCAGCAGTGGAGGATTGGGCAATCAGCCCCAGCATTTT; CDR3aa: CASSGGLGNQPQHF
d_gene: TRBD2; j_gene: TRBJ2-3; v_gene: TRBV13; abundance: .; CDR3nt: TGTGCCAGCAGCCGACAAACTAGCGGGAGGGAGACAGATACGCAGTATTTT; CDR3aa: CASSRQTSGRETDTQYF
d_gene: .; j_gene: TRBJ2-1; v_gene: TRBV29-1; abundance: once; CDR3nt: TGCAGCGGGGGGGCGTTCTCCTACAATGAGCAGTTCTTC; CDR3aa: CSGGAFSYNEQFF
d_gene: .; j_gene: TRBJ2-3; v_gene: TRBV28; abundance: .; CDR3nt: TGTGCCAGCAGTTTCTCAAGAGGAAATACGCAGTATTTT; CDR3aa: CASSFSRGNTQYF
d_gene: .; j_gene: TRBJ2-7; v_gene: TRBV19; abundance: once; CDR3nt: TGTGCCAGTAGTATGCCAGGTAACTTGTACGAGCAGTACTTC; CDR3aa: CASSMPGNLYEQYF
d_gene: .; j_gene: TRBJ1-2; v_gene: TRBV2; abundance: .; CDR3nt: TGTGCCAGCAGTGAAGGGACAAGTGCTATCTATGGCTACACCTTC; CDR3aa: CASSEGTSAIYGYTF
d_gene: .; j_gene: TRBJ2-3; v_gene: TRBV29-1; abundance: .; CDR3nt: TGCAGCGTTGAGGACCCGACCACAGATACGCAGTATTTT; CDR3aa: CSVEDPTTDTQYF
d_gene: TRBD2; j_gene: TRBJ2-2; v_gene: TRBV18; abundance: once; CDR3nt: TGTGCCAGCTCACAGAAAGGACTAGCGAGTAACACCGGGGAGCTGTTTTTT; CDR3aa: CASSQKGLASNTGELFF
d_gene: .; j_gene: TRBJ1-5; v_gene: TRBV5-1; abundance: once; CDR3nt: TGCGCCAGCAGCTTGGCCGAGGGTTATCAGCCCCAGCATTTT; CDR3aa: CASSLAEGYQPQHF
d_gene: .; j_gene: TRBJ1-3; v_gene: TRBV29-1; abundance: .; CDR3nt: TGTGGGGCTACAGTGGGGTCCTCTGGAAACACCATATATTTT; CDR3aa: CGATVGSSGNTIYF
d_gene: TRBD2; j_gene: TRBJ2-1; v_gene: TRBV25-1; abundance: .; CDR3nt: TGTGCCAGCAGTGAAGTAGCGGGAGGGCCCTACAATGAGCAGTTCTTC; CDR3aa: CASSEVAGGPYNEQFF
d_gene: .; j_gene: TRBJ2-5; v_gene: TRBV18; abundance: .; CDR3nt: TGTGCCAGCTCACCACGGGCAGAAGAGACCCAGTACTTC; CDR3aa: CASSPRAEETQYF
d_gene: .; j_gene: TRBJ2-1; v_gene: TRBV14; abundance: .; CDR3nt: TGTGCCAGCAGCCAAGGCGGAAACTCCTACAATGAGCAGTTCTTC; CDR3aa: CASSQGGNSYNEQFF
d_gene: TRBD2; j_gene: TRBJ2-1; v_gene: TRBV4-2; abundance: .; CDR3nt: TGTGCCAGCAGCCAAGATCTGAGACTAGCGGGCCACAATGAGCAGTTCTTC; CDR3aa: CASSQDLRLAGHNEQFF
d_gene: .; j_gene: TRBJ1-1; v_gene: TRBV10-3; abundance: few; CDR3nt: TGTGCCATCAGTGAGAGAGGGAACACTGAAGCTTTCTTT; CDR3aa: CAISERGNTEAFF
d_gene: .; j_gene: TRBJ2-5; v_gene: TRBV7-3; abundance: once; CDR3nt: TGTGCCAGCAGTCAACGGGAGTATGGGACCCAGTACTTC; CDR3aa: CASSQREYGTQYF
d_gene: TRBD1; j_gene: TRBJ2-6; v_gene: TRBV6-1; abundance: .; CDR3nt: TGTGCCAGCAGTGAATTTATGCAGGGGGCGGGAGGGGCCAACGTCCTGACTTTC; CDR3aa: CASSEFMQGAGGANVLTF
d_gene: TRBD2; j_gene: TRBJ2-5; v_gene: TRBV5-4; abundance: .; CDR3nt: TGTGCCAGCAGCTTGGCCAAGGGCGGGGGAACCCAGTACTTC; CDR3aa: CASSLAKGGGTQYF
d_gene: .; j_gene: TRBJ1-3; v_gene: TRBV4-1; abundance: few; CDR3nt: TGCGCCAGCAGCCAAGATCGGTGGCAGCGGACCTCTGGAAACACCATATATTTT; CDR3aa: CASSQDRWQRTSGNTIYF
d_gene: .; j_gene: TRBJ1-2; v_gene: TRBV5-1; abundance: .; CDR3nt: TGCGCCAGCAGAGGGACACCGGCTAACTATGGCTACACCTTC; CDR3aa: CASRGTPANYGYTF
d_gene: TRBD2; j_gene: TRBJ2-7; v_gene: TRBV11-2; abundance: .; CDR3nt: TGTGCCAGCAGCTTAGAGTCCAGCGGGAGGGCCGAGCAGTACTTC; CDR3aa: CASSLESSGRAEQYF
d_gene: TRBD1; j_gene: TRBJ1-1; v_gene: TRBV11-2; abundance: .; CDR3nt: TGTGCCAGCAGCTCGACAGTCGGGACAGGGGGTGACACTGAAGCTTTCTTT; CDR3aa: CASSSTVGTGGDTEAFF
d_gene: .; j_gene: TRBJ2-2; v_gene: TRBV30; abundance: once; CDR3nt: TGTGCCTGGAGACCCATGGGGGTTAGCACCGGGGAGCTGTTTTTT; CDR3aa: CAWRPMGVSTGELFF
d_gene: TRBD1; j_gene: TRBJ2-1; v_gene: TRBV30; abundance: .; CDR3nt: TGTGCCTGGAGGAACCCCGGGACAGGCAACAATGAGCAGTTCTTC; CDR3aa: CAWRNPGTGNNEQFF
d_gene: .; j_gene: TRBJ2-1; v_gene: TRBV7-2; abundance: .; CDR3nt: TGTGCCAGCAGCTCTTCCCGGAGGGATGAGCAGTTCTTC; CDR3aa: CASSSSRRDEQFF
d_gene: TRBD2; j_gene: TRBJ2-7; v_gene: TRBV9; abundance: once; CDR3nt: TGTGCCAGCAGCGGCACCGGGACTACCTACGAGCAGTACTTC; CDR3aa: CASSGTGTTYEQYF